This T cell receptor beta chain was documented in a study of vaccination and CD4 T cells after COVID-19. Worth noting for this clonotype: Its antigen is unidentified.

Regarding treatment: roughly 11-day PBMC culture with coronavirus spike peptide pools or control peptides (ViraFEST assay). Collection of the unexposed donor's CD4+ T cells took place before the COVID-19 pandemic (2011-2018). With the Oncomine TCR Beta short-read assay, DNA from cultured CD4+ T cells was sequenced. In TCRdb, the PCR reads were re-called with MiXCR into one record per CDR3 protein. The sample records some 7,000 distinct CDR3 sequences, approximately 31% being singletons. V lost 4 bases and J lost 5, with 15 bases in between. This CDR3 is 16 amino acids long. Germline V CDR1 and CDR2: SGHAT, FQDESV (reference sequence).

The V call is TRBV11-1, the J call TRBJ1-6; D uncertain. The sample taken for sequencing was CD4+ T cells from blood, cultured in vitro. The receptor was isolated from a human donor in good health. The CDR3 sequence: CASSWEDPRNNSPLHF. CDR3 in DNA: TGTGCCAGCAGCTGGGAGGACCCGAGAAATAATTCACCCCTCCACTTT.